Shown below are 22 T cell receptor beta chains from a single sample sequenced in a study of T cell responses to AZD1222 COVID-19 vaccine. TCRdb's table, derived via immunoSEQ multiplex PCR, lists solely in-frame clones and lacks some. This sample has about 140,000 clones, with roughly 82% found just once. Material: peripheral blood, obtained on day 0 of AZD1222 vaccination. These receptors came from an adult in good health.

This chain uses TRBV11-2 with TRBJ2-7; the D is unclear. Germline CDR1 and CDR2: SGHAT and FQNNGV. Trimming removed 0 bases at V and 1 base at J, with 10 bases between. CDR3 length: 15 amino acids. Here the CDR3 DNA reads TGTGCCAGCAGCTTAGATCTAACAGTTTCCTACGAGCAGTACTTC. Translating it yields CASSLDLTVSYEQYF.

CDR3 nucleotide sequence: TGTGCCAGCTCTCCTACGGGGGTAACCGGGACAGGGAAAGGAAACACCATATATTTT. The encoded protein is CASSPTGVTGTGKGNTIYF. The V call is TRBV7-8, the J call TRBJ1-3, with TRBD1 matching over 9 bases. This CDR3 has 19 residues. Germline V CDR1 and CDR2: SGHVS, FQNEAQ. Unmatched junction bases numbered 21, after V lost 8 bases and J lost 4 bases.

V gene TRBV7-9 combines with J gene TRBJ2-7; 11 bases are shared with TRBD1. Germline CDR1 reads SEHNR; CDR2 reads FQNEAQ (reference sequence). CDR3 length equals 16 residues. The junction had 10 bases not matched to a gene; V was cut back by 2 bases and J by 7 bases. The CDR3 DNA reads as TGTGCCAGCAGCTTAAGGACAGGGGGCCTCTACGGGGAGCAGTACTTC. Its translation: CASSLRTGGLYGEQYF.

This sequence joins TRBV11-3 and TRBJ2-1; D ambiguous. Germline V gene data show CDR1 as SGHNT and CDR2 as YENEEA. The CDR3 is made up of 13 amino acids. Trimming left V 5 bases short and J 9 bases short, with 14 bases between. The CDR3 bases are TGTGCCAGCAGCCCCTCGTTTTCGAGTGAGCAGTTCTTC. It is translated as CASSPSFSSEQFF.

The chain is built from TRBV2 and TRBJ1-1, with D unresolved. V was clipped by 8 bases and J by 6 bases, with 10 bases between them. This CDR3 spans 11 amino acids. Germline V CDR1 and CDR2: SNHLY, FYNNEI. CDR3 sequence: CASRGSAEAFF. For the CDR3, the DNA is TGTGCCAGCCGAGGGAGTGCTGAAGCTTTCTTT.

This clone was observed a few times. The chain carries TRBV5-1 and TRBJ2-7, with 14 nucleotides matching TRBD2. The J segment lost 7 bases and the V segment lost 4 bases, leaving 16 bases of the junction unmatched. Looked up from germline, CDR1 is SGHRS and CDR2 is YFSETQ. This CDR3 spans 18 amino acids. The CDR3 DNA follows: TGCGCCAGCAGCAAAAACCGCCCGGGACTAGCGGGGGTAGAAGAGCAGTACTTC. Translating it yields CASSKNRPGLAGVEEQYF.

V usage is TRBV4-1 and J usage is TRBJ1-1; D remains unclear. Germline CDR1 reads MGHRA; CDR2 reads YSYEKL. CDR3 length: 11 amino acids. Deletions cut 8 bases from V and 5 bases from J, with 9 bases between. The CDR3 spells CASGGKTEAFF. In nucleotides, the CDR3 is TGCGCCAGCGGCGGGAAGACTGAAGCTTTCTTT.

The chain recombines TRBV7-3 with TRBJ1-5; no definite D call. This CDR3 region has 11 residues. Trimming took 6 bases from V and 5 from J, leaving 5 bases between them. Looked up from germline, CDR1 is SGHTA and CDR2 is FQGTGA. CDR3 amino acids: CASRLDQPQHF. DNA for the CDR3: TGTGCCAGCAGACTCGATCAGCCCCAGCATTTT.

The chain couples TRBV15 to TRBJ1-4; the D gene is possibly TRBD1 (6 bases). With 2 bases removed from V and 8 bases from J, the gap between germline ends came to 12 bases. Germline values: CDR1 LNHNV, CDR2 YYDKDF (reference sequence). The length of the CDR3 is 14 residues. Here the CDR3 DNA reads TGTGCCACCAGCAGAATACAGGGAAGGGAAAAACTGTTTTTT. This codes for CATSRIQGREKLFF.

This clone showed up just once. CDR3 bases: TGTGCCAGCAGTTTATATCCCCACCCTCGGCGAGGCAACGGTCAGCCCCAGCATTTT. Translation gives CASSLYPHPRRGNGQPQHF. V usage is TRBV28 and J usage is TRBJ1-5; D gene uncertain. The germline gives CDR1 MDHEN, CDR2 SYDVKM. Trimming shortened V by 1 base and J by 6 bases, and 25 bases separated the two germline ends. The CDR3 spans 19 residues.

As DNA, the CDR3 is TGTGCCAGCTCACCAGCTGCTAGCGGGGTTGGTGAGCAGTTCTTC. Protein sequence: CASSPAASGVGEQFF. This chain uses TRBV18 with TRBJ2-1; 9 positions match TRBD2. The CDR3 consists of 15 residues. CDR1 KGHSH and CDR2 LQKENI come from the germline V gene. V dropped 2 bases and J dropped 9; count of bases not matched to a gene: 8. Combining the CDR3 with reference TRBV18 and TRBJ2-1 gives the whole variable domain NAGVMQNPRHLVRRRGQEARLRCSPMKGHSHVYWYRQLPEEGLKFMVYLQKENIIDESGMPKERFSAEFPKEGPSILRIQQVVRGDSAAYFCASSPAASGVGEQFFGPGTRLTVL.

The chain combines TRBV2 with TRBJ2-2; D is perhaps TRBD1 or TRBD2 (5 bases each). From germline, CDR1 is SNHLY and CDR2 FYNNEI. The CDR3 sequence is 22 residues long. Between the trimmed V and J ends, which lost 4 bases and 2 bases, there was a span of 32 bases. DNA for the CDR3: TGTGCCAGCAGTGCCCGAAGGAAACCAGGGCTCCCCGGGGCTATAAACACCGGGGAGCTGTTTTTT. Its translation is CASSARRKPGLPGAINTGELFF.

The CDR3 protein is CASRPDTSSNQPQHF. CDR3 sequence (DNA): TGTGCCAGCCGACCCGATACCTCTAGCAATCAGCCCCAGCATTTT. The gene calls are TRBV6-5 and TRBJ1-5; no clear D. Germline-derived CDR1 and CDR2 are MNHEY and SVGAGI. This CDR3 region has 15 residues. Trimming removed 8 bases at V and 0 bases at J, with 14 bases between.

The chain carries TRBV7-2 and TRBJ2-7; 9 nucleotides line up with TRBD1. Germline lookup yields CDR1 SGHTA and CDR2 FQGNSA. There are 16 residues in the CDR3. V dropped 2 bases and J dropped 2; count of bases not matched to a gene: 7. CDR3 amino acids: CASSLYWGQGTYEQYF. The CDR3 DNA reads TGTGCCAGCAGCTTATACTGGGGACAGGGAACCTACGAGCAGTACTTC. Full variable domain (missing parts from reference TRBV7-2 and TRBJ2-7): GAGVSQSPSNKVTEKGKDVELRCDPISGHTALYWYRQSLGQGLEFLIYFQGNSAPDKSGLPSDRFSAERTGGSVSTLTIQRTQQEDSAVYLCASSLYWGQGTYEQYFGPGTRLTVT.

This chain uses TRBV4-1 with TRBJ1-3; TRBD1 matches at 9 bases. Germline CDR1 is MGHRA and CDR2 is YSYEKL. The ends lost 4 bases at V and 2 bases at J; junction bases unmatched: 6. This CDR3 has 16 residues. The CDR3 DNA follows: TGCGCCAGCAGCCTGGGGACAGGGCCGGCTGGAAACACCATATATTTT. It is translated as CASSLGTGPAGNTIYF.

The V gene is TRBV5-4, the J gene TRBJ2-7; D not resolved. This CDR3 contains 13 residues. V was trimmed by 4 bases and J by 0 bases, leaving 8 bases between them. Germline V lookup: CDR1 SGHNT, CDR2 YYREEE (reference sequence). The CDR3 nucleotides read TGTGCCAGCAGCGCCCAGAACTCCTACGAGCAGTACTTC. Translated: CASSAQNSYEQYF.

The rearrangement links TRBV30 to TRBJ2-7, with D perhaps TRBD2 (6 bases). The CDR3 sequence is 15 residues long. V was cut by 5 bases and J by 2 bases, with 19 bases left in between. Germline-derived CDR1 and CDR2 are GTSNPN and SVGIG (reference sequence). The CDR3 loop reads CAWGYFGGAAYEQYF. CDR3 DNA: TGTGCCTGGGGCTACTTTGGCGGGGCAGCCTACGAGCAGTACTTC.

V and J are TRBV5-1 and TRBJ2-7; possible D gene TRBD2, 7 bases. The CDR3 length is 14 residues. The V and J ends lost 0 bases and 5 bases respectively, with 12 bases between them. Germline V CDR1 and CDR2: SGHRS, YFSETQ. CDR3 in amino acids: CASSLDGGLNEQYF. The CDR3 DNA reads as TGCGCCAGCAGCTTGGACGGGGGGCTCAACGAGCAGTACTTC.

This clone was detected only once. This sequence joins TRBV12-3 or TRBV12-4 and TRBJ1-2, with D perhaps TRBD1 (5 bases). V was shortened by 3 bases and J by 6 bases, with 11 bases between the two germline ends. CDR3 size: 13 residues. The CDR3 DNA follows: TGTGCCAGCAGTTTGGGGGGAATGGATGGCTACACCTTC. Translating it yields CASSLGGMDGYTF.

This chain connects TRBV5-1 to TRBJ2-7; 7 bases are shared with TRBD1. CDR3 length: 15 residues. Germline loops: CDR1 SGHRS, CDR2 YFSETQ. J lost 2 bases, V lost 2 bases, and 7 bases had no gene match. Here the CDR3 reads CASSFRDRGAYEQYF. CDR3 sequence (DNA): TGCGCCAGCAGCTTCCGGGACAGAGGAGCCTACGAGCAGTACTTC.

About this clone itself: With a much larger clone just one base away, this may be a read error. V and J are TRBV11-3 and TRBJ1-5, with 8 bases identical to TRBD1. Germline CDR1 reads SGHNT; CDR2 reads YENEEA. The trim removed 6 bases at V and 3 bases at J, leaving 1 base unmatched. The CDR3 loop spans 13 amino acids. The CDR3 reads CASRDRDNQPQHF. The CDR3 bases are TGTGCCAGCAGGGACAGGGACAATCAGCCCCAGCATTTT.

The chain links TRBV9 to TRBJ1-4; D is uncertain. Germline V gives CDR1 SGDLS, CDR2 YYNGEE. Deletions cut 4 bases from V and 6 bases from J, with 16 bases between. The CDR3 is 15 amino acids. CDR3 residues: CASSPSGVEYEKLFF. The CDR3 bases are TGTGCCAGCAGCCCAAGTGGGGTAGAATATGAAAAACTGTTTTTT.